This TCR beta chain was recovered during a study of response to subunit inactivated influenza vaccine. About this clonotype: Its cognate antigen is unknown.

CDR1 and CDR2 (germline): MNHNS, SASEGT. Trimming shortened V by 6 bases and J by 6 bases, and 9 bases separated the two germline ends. The CDR3 extends over 11 amino acids. TCRdb re-analysed the RT-PCR reads in MiXCR, keeping a single row per CDR3 protein. The sample records under 550,000 distinct CDR3 sequences, 7.6% being singletons. Study-wide points: Only a handful of new T cells, the authors suggested, are recruited with each seasonal influenza vaccination.

The rearrangement joins TRBV6-1 to TRBJ2-7, with D possibly TRBD2 on 5 matching bases. The receptor's source is a man between 50 and 70 years old who received an inactivated influenza vaccine. Here the sequenced sample was PBMCs from blood, taken about 24 months after vaccination. DNA for the CDR3: TGTGCCAGCAGCGGACTCTCCGAGCAGTACTTC. Translated, it gives CASSGLSEQYF.